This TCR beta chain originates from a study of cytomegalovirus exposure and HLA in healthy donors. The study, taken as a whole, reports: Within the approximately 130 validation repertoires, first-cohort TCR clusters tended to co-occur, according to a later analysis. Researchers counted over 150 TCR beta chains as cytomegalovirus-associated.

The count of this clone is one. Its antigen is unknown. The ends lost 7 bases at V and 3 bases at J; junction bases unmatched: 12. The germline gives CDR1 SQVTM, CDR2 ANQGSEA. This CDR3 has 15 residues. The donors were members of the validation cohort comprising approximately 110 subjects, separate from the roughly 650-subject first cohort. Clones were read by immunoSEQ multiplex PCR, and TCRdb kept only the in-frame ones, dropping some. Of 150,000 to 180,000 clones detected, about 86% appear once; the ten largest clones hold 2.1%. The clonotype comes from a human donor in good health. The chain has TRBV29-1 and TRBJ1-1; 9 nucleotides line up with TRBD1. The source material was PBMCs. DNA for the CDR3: TGCAGCGCCCCATCCTGGACAGGGGAGGACACTGAAGCTTTCTTT. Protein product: CSAPSWTGEDTEAFF.